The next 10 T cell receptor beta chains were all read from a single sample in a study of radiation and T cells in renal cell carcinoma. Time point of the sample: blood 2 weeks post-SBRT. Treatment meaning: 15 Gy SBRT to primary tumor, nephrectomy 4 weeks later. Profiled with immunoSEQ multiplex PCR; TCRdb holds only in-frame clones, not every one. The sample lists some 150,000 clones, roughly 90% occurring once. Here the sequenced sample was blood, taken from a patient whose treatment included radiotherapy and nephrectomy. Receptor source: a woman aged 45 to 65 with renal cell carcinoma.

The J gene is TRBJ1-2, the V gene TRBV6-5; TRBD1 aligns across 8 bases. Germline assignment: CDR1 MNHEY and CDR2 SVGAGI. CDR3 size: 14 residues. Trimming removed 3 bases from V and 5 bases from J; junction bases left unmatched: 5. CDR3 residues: CASSYGQGAYGYTF. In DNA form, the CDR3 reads TGTGCCAGCAGTTATGGGCAGGGGGCGTATGGCTACACCTTC.

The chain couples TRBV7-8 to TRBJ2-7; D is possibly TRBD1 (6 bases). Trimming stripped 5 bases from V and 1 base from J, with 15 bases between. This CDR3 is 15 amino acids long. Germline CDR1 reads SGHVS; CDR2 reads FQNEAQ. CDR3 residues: CASSPPRGQSYEQYF. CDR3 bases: TGTGCCAGCAGCCCCCCCCGCGGACAGTCCTACGAGCAGTACTTC. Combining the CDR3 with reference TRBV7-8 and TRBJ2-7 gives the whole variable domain GAGVSQSPRYKVAKRGQDVALRCDPISGHVSLFWYQQALGQGPEFLTYFQNEAQLDKSGLPSDRFFAERPEGSVSTLKIQRTQQEDSAVYLCASSPPRGQSYEQYFGPGTRLTVT.

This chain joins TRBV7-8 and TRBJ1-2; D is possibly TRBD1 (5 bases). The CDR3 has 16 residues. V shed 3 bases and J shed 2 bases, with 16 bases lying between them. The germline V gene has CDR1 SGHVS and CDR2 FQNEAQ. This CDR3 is CASSFFRDSLNYGYTF. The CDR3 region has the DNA TGTGCCAGCAGCTTTTTCCGGGACTCCCTGAACTATGGCTACACCTTC.

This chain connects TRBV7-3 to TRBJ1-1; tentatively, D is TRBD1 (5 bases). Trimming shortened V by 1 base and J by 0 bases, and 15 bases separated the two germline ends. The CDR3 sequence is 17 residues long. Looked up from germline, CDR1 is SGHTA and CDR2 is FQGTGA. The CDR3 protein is CASSLRTSGSLNTEAFF. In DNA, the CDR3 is TGTGCCAGCAGCTTAAGGACGTCAGGGTCTCTGAACACTGAAGCTTTCTTT.

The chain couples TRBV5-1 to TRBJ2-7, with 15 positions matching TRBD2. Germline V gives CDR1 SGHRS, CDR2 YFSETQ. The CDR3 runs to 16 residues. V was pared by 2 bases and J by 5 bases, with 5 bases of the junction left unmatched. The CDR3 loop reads CASSFWTSGGANEQYF. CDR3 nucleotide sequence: TGCGCCAGCAGCTTCTGGACTAGCGGGGGGGCCAACGAGCAGTACTTC.

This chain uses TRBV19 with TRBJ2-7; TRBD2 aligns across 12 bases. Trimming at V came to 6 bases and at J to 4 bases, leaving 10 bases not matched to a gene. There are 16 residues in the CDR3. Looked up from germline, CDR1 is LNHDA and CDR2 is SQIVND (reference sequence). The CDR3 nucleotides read TGTGCCAGTAGGGCCCGGACTAGCGGGGAAAGGTACGAGCAGTACTTC. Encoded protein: CASRARTSGERYEQYF.

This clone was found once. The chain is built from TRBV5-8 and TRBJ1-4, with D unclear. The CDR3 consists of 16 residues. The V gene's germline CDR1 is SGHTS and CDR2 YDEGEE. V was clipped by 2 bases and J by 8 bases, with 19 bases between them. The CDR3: CASSLFFGLMAEKLFF. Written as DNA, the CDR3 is TGTGCCAGCAGCTTATTTTTCGGGCTTATGGCGGAAAAACTGTTTTTT.

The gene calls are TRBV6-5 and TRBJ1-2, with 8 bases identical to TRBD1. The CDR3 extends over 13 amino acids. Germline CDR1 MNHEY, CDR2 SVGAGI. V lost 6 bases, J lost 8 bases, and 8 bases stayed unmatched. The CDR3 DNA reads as TGTGCCAGCAGCCATGGACAGGGCGGAGGCTACACCTTC. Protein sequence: CASSHGQGGGYTF.

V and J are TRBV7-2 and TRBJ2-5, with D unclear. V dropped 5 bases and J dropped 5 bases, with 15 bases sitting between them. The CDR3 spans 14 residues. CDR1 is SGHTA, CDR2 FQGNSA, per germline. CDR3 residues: CASSQESLGETQYF. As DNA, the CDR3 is TGTGCCAGCAGCCAGGAGAGCCTCGGGGAGACCCAGTACTTC.

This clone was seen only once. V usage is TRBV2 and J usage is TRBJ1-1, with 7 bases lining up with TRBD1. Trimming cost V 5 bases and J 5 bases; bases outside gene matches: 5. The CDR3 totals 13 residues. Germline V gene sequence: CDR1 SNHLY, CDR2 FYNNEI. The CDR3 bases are TGTGCCAGCAGTATACAGGGGAATACTGAAGCTTTCTTT. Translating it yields CASSIQGNTEAFF.